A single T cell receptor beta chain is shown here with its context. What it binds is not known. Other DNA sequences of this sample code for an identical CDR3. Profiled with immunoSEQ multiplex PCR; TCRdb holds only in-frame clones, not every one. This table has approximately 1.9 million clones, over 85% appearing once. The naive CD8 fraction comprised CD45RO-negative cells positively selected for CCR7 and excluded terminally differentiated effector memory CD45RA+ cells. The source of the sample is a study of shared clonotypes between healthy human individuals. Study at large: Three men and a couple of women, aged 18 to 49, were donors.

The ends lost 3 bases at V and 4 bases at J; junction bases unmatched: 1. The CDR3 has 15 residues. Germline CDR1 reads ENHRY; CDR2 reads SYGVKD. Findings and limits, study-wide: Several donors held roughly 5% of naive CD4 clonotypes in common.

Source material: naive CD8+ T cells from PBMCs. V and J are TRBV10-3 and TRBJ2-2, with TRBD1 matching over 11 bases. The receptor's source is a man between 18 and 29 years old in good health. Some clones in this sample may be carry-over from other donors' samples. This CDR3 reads CAISDGTGGTGELFF. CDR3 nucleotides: TGTGCCATCAGTGATGGGACAGGGGGCACCGGGGAGCTGTTTTTT.